Listed below are T cell receptor beta chains from one sample, sequenced in a study of blood T cell repertoires in COVID-19. Only in-frame clones appear in the TCRdb table, and some are missing; sequencing was by immunoSEQ multiplex PCR. The table records approximately 400,000 clones, approximately 90% of them present only once. Sequenced material: PBMCs or T cells enriched from blood (not recorded which). Receptors originate from a woman aged 18-29 years who had recovered from COVID-19. Each CDR3 is given with its conserved first and last residue. D genes are given only for firm matches.

D gene: .
V gene: TRBV4-1
J gene: TRBJ1-1
CDR3 DNA: TGCGCCAGCAGCCAAGATACAGGGCTGAACACTGAAGCTTTCTTT
CDR3 protein: CASSQDTGLNTEAFF

D gene: .
V gene: TRBV28
J gene: TRBJ2-2
CDR3 DNA: TGTGCCAGCGCCCTACCCGGACACTTGAACACCGGGGAGCTGTTTTTT
CDR3 protein: CASALPGHLNTGELFF

D gene: .
V gene: TRBV6-5
J gene: TRBJ1-1
CDR3 DNA: TGTGCCAGCAGTCCAGTGAACACTGAAGCTTTCTTT
CDR3 protein: CASSPVNTEAFF

D gene: TRBD2
V gene: TRBV29-1
J gene: TRBJ2-3
CDR3 DNA: TGCAGCGTCCCCGGGGGGGGCCTTCAGGGTACGCAGTATTTT
CDR3 protein: CSVPGGGLQGTQYF

D gene: .
V gene: TRBV27
J gene: TRBJ1-5
CDR3 DNA: TGTGCCAGCAGTTTGATTCCGGGGAATCAGCCCCAGCATTTT
CDR3 protein: CASSLIPGNQPQHF

D gene: TRBD1
V gene: TRBV27
J gene: TRBJ1-4
CDR3 DNA: TGTGCCAGCAGAGGGACAGGTAGGGGTGAAAAACTGTTTTTT
CDR3 protein: CASRGTGRGEKLFF

D gene: TRBD2
V gene: TRBV24-1
J gene: TRBJ2-1
CDR3 DNA: TGTGCCACCAGTGATTTGATCCCGGGACTAGCGGAAAACAATGAGCAGTTCTTC
CDR3 protein: CATSDLIPGLAENNEQFF

D gene: TRBD1
V gene: TRBV19
J gene: TRBJ1-5
CDR3 DNA: TGTGCCAGTAGTCTCCGACAGGGTGAGCGGCCCCAGCATTTT
CDR3 protein: CASSLRQGERPQHF

D gene: .
V gene: TRBV9
J gene: TRBJ1-2
CDR3 DNA: TGTGCCAGCAGCTCCCGGGGGGGAGTTAACTATGGCTACACCTTC
CDR3 protein: CASSSRGGVNYGYTF

D gene: TRBD1
V gene: TRBV19
J gene: TRBJ1-1
CDR3 DNA: TGTGCCAGTAGCCGCCCCGGGACAGGGAACACTGAAGCTTTCTTT
CDR3 protein: CASSRPGTGNTEAFF

D gene: TRBD1
V gene: TRBV19
J gene: TRBJ2-2
CDR3 DNA: TGTGCCACTGACAGGGGAACGAACACCGGGGAGCTGTTTTTT
CDR3 protein: CATDRGTNTGELFF

D gene: .
V gene: TRBV18
J gene: TRBJ2-2
CDR3 DNA: TGTGCCAGCTCAACAAGGACAAAGAACACCGGGGAGCTGTTTTTT
CDR3 protein: CASSTRTKNTGELFF

D gene: TRBD1
V gene: TRBV5-4
J gene: TRBJ2-2
CDR3 DNA: TGTGCCAGCCGGACTCGACAGGGTGGCGGGGAGCTGTTTTTT
CDR3 protein: CASRTRQGGGELFF

D gene: TRBD2
V gene: TRBV19
J gene: TRBJ2-1
CDR3 DNA: TGTGCCAGTAGTATAGCTAGCGGGTCCTACAATGAGCAGTTCTTC
CDR3 protein: CASSIASGSYNEQFF

D gene: TRBD1
V gene: TRBV7-2
J gene: TRBJ1-4
CDR3 DNA: TGTGCCAGCAGCTTGCTCCGGGACAGGGGTGAAAAACTGTTTTTT
CDR3 protein: CASSLLRDRGEKLFF

D gene: .
V gene: TRBV30
J gene: TRBJ2-3
CDR3 DNA: TGTGCCTGGAGTTGGCGTCGGGAAGATACGCAGTATTTT
CDR3 protein: CAWSWRREDTQYF

D gene: .
V gene: TRBV30
J gene: TRBJ2-5
CDR3 DNA: TGTGCCTGGAGTGTACAGTCAGAGACCCAGTACTTC
CDR3 protein: CAWSVQSETQYF

D gene: TRBD2
V gene: TRBV7-9
J gene: TRBJ2-7
CDR3 DNA: TGTGCCAGCAGCCCGGCCGGGACTAGAATCTACGAGCAGTACTTC
CDR3 protein: CASSPAGTRIYEQYF

D gene: .
V gene: TRBV5-8
J gene: TRBJ2-4
CDR3 DNA: TGTGCCAGCAGCTTTGAGGGTTACATTCAGTACTTC
CDR3 protein: CASSFEGYIQYF

D gene: TRBD2
V gene: TRBV6-4
J gene: TRBJ2-3
CDR3 DNA: TGTGCCAGCAGTGACGTGGAGCGGGGGGGCTTGGATACGCAGTATTTT
CDR3 protein: CASSDVERGGLDTQYF